The clone carrying this TCR beta chain was seen a few times. Germline V gene lookup returns CDR1 DFQATT and CDR2 SNEGSKA (reference sequence). This CDR3 has 15 amino acids. V shed 0 bases and J 3 bases; nucleotides not matched to a gene: 8. This sample's time point: newly diagnosed GD, antithyroid drugs for less than 3 months. Generation of the TCR library employed RNA extracted from PBMCs. The source of the sample is a study of regulatory T cells in long-lasting Graves disease. Researchers made TCR beta libraries by using iRepertoire HTBI primers and running Arm-PCR on CDR3 regions. TCRdb itself ran the multiplex PCR reads through MiXCR, one entry per CDR3 protein. The sample carries 420,000 or so distinct CDR3 sequences, 16% recorded once. These records were also assigned to another study, of T cells in Graves' hyperthyroidism and ophthalmopathy. That study adds: By a 13 V-J model, ophthalmopathy was set apart from stable hyperthyroidism. Model output signaled ophthalmopathy a median 6.5 months ahead of onset.

The input for sequencing was peripheral blood mononuclear cells (PBMCs), taken at new diagnosis, from a patient treated with antithyroid drugs. The sequence was collected from a woman aged 18 to 35 with Graves disease. The chain is built from TRBV20-1 and TRBJ2-7, with TRBD1 identical over 7 bases. This chain's CDR3 is CSARDWDSPYYEQYF. In nucleotides, the CDR3 is TGCAGTGCTAGAGACTGGGACAGTCCTTACTACGAGCAGTACTTC.